Listed here are 26 T cell receptor beta chains from one sample, sequenced in a study of molecular identifiers for immune sequencing clone quantification. MiXCR was run by TCRdb on the PCR reads, yielding one entry per CDR3 protein. This table has some 320,000 distinct CDR3 sequences, about a fifth appearing once. Material: naive CD8+ T cells from blood, with Jurkat cell RNA spiked in. Sample subset: FACS-sorted CD8+CD4-CCR7+CD45RA+ naive T cells. The receptors derive from a human donor in good health. Some libraries in this study had Jurkat cell RNA spiked in.

This clonotype was seen a handful of times. V usage is TRBV4-1 and J usage is TRBJ2-7; D gene unclear. From germline, CDR1 is MGHRA and CDR2 YSYEKL. The CDR3 spans 14 residues. The germline V and J ends were trimmed by 5 bases and 1 base, with 12 bases remaining between them. CDR3 amino acids: CASSEAGVSYEQYF. The DNA for the CDR3 is TGCGCCAGCAGCGAAGCAGGAGTATCCTACGAGCAGTACTTC.

In this sample, this clonotype turned up once. One junction end does not reproduce the germline sequence, and a read error may be involved. This rearrangement joins TRBV19 to TRBJ1-1; D unresolved. This CDR3 region has 12 residues. Germline V CDR1 and CDR2: LNHDA, SQIVND (reference sequence). CDR3 region: CASSRPSPAASF. For the CDR3, the DNA is TGTGCCAGTAGCCGGCCCTCCCCTGCAGCTTCCTTT.

Note on this clonotype: A much larger clonotype is one base distant, so this may be a read error. V is TRBV11-2 and J is TRBJ2-7, with 7 bases aligning to TRBD1. The CDR3 is 16 residues long. Germline-derived CDR1 and CDR2 are SGHAT and FQNNGV. For the CDR3, the DNA is TGTGCCAGCGGCTTAGGCCCCACAGGGGTTGCCTACGAGCAGTACTTC. Amino acid sequence: CASGLGPTGVAYEQYF.

At least ten counts were recorded for this clonotype. CDR3 bases: TGTGCCAGCAGTGATGAGAACACTGAAGCTTTCTTT. As protein: CASSDENTEAFF. This chain uses TRBV7-9 with TRBJ1-1; no firm D call. This CDR3 contains 12 residues. CDR1 SEHNR and CDR2 FQNEAQ come from the germline V gene (reference sequence). Trimming pared 6 bases from V and 1 base from J, leaving 6 bases between.

This clonotype was picked up a small number of times. The genes are TRBV7-9 and TRBJ2-5; D not resolved. Germline lookup yields CDR1 SEHNR and CDR2 FQNEAQ (reference sequence). This CDR3 has 15 residues. V was clipped by 4 bases and J by 5 bases, with 17 bases between them. CDR3 nucleotides: TGTGCCAGCAGCTCCTACACGGACGTCAGGGAGACCCAGTACTTC. It codes for CASSSYTDVRETQYF.

This clonotype was counted at least ten times. The gene calls are TRBV6-6 and TRBJ2-1, with 9 bases aligning to TRBD1. CDR3 length: 14 residues. V trimming: 5 bases; J trimming: 6 bases; junction bases outside the gene matches: 5. Germline CDR1 and CDR2: MNHNY and SVGAGI (reference sequence). Here the CDR3 DNA reads TGTGCCAGCAGTATGGGACAGGGTATCAATGAGCAGTTCTTC. Protein product: CASSMGQGINEQFF.

Notes on this clonotype: This may come from a read error, since a much larger clone is one base off. This chain uses TRBV4-2 with TRBJ1-5; D not certain. In germline, CDR1 is LGHNA, CDR2 YNFKEQ. The length of the CDR3 is 15 residues. The CDR3 loop is CASSQEEYSNRPQHF. CDR3 DNA sequence: TGTGCCAGCAGCCAAGAGGAGTATAGCAATCGGCCCCAGCATTTT.

This clonotype was seen ten or more times. The CDR3 here is CATSRDDRYNEQFF. In DNA form, the CDR3 reads TGTGCCACCAGCAGAGATGACAGGTACAATGAGCAGTTCTTC. This chain connects TRBV15 to TRBJ2-1; possible D gene TRBD1, 6 bases. V was trimmed by 0 bases and J by 4 bases, leaving 7 bases between them. Germline assignment: CDR1 LNHNV and CDR2 YYDKDF (reference sequence). There are 14 residues in the CDR3.

The chain recombines TRBV3-1 with TRBJ1-1; D ambiguous. Germline assignment: CDR1 LGHDT and CDR2 YNNKEL (reference sequence). Trimming took off 4 bases at V and 1 base at J, with 16 bases between the two ends. CDR3 length equals 16 residues. CDR3 DNA sequence: TGTGCCAGCAGCCCAATCGGGATCTTGGGGAACACTGAAGCTTTCTTT. It specifies CASSPIGILGNTEAFF.

The chain is built from TRBV4-3 and TRBJ2-1; TRBD2 might be the D (5 bases). The CDR3 totals 16 residues. Germline V lookup: CDR1 LGHNA, CDR2 YSLEER. Between the trimmed V and J ends, which lost 1 base and 5 bases, there was a span of 15 bases. The CDR3 loop is CASSQGPSEGNNEQFF. In nucleotides, the CDR3 is TGCGCCAGCAGCCAAGGTCCCTCCGAGGGAAACAATGAGCAGTTCTTC.

The chain is built from TRBV7-9 and TRBJ2-5, with D possibly matching TRBD1 (7 bases). CDR3 length equals 16 residues. Per germline, CDR1 SEHNR and CDR2 FQNEAQ (reference sequence). V lost 4 bases to trimming and J lost 7 bases, with 22 bases between them. The CDR3 nucleotides read TGTGCCAGCAGCTCTAGGCTGCAGGGGGGAATGGGGACCCAGTACTTC. Protein: CASSSRLQGGMGTQYF.

In its sample, this clonotype was seen once. This clone may be a read error of a much larger clone one base away. The chain combines TRBV14 with TRBJ2-2; no reliable D call. Germline assignment: CDR1 SGHDN and CDR2 FVKESK. The CDR3 runs to 14 residues. The DNA of the CDR3 is TGTGCCAACAGCCAAGAAGTGCGTTCCGGGGAGCTGTTTTTT. It specifies CANSQEVRSGELFF.

This clonotype was observed a handful of times. The V call is TRBV7-9, the J call TRBJ2-7; the D call may be TRBD1 or TRBD2 (5 bases each). V was trimmed by 4 bases and J by 0 bases, leaving 19 bases between them. Germline CDR1 reads SEHNR; CDR2 reads FQNEAQ (reference sequence). CDR3 length equals 17 residues. This CDR3 is CASSSVGGQLSSYEQYF. In DNA form, the CDR3 reads TGTGCCAGCAGCTCAGTTGGGGGTCAGCTTTCCTCCTACGAGCAGTACTTC.

The chain recombines TRBV6-5 with TRBJ2-7; TRBD2 might be the D (5 bases). The V end lost 0 bases, the J end lost 6 bases, and 9 bases lay between the germline ends. The CDR3 consists of 13 residues. CDR1 is MNHEY and CDR2 is SVGAGI in the germline V gene. The CDR3 DNA sequence: TGTGCCAGCAGTTACTCCGCCGAGGGCGAGCAGTACTTC. Its protein product is CASSYSAEGEQYF.

This clonotype was recorded at least ten times. V and J are TRBV7-2 and TRBJ2-5, with TRBD1 identical over 8 bases. Germline assignment: CDR1 SGHTA and CDR2 FQGNSA. The CDR3 runs to 12 residues. Trimming cost V 6 bases and J 5 bases; bases outside gene matches: 2. CDR3 in DNA: TGTGCCAGCAGAGGACAGGGTGAGACCCAGTACTTC. This encodes CASRGQGETQYF.

This clonotype has at least ten counts. The chain is built from TRBV6-5 and TRBJ2-7, with D uncertain. Germline values: CDR1 MNHEY, CDR2 SVGAGI. CDR3 length: 12 amino acids. Trimming took off 5 bases at V and 3 bases at J, with 8 bases between the two ends. This chain's CDR3 is CASSPNFYEQYF. CDR3 sequence (DNA): TGTGCCAGCAGTCCCAATTTCTACGAGCAGTACTTC.

This clonotype appeared many times. The chain is built from TRBV20-1 and TRBJ2-3, with D perhaps assigned TRBD1 or TRBD2 (5 bases each). Germline V CDR1 and CDR2: DFQATT, SNEGSKA (reference sequence). The CDR3 totals 14 residues. With 3 bases removed from V and 5 bases from J, the gap between germline ends came to 15 bases. The CDR3 reads CSASGGVGGDTQYF. CDR3 in DNA: TGCAGTGCTAGTGGGGGTGTAGGTGGAGATACGCAGTATTTT.

Remarks on this clonotype: This may come from a read error, since a much larger clone is one base off. This chain links TRBV20-1 with TRBJ2-7; 16 bases map to TRBD2. The CDR3 is 17 residues long. Germline values: CDR1 DFQATT, CDR2 SNEGSKA (reference sequence). CDR3 sequence reads: CSATGTSGRASSYGQYF. The CDR3 DNA follows: TGCAGTGCAACCGGGACTAGCGGGAGGGCGAGCTCCTACGGGCAGTACTTC.

The rearrangement links TRBV12-3 or TRBV12-4 to TRBJ1-2; a weak D match, TRBD1 (6 bases). This CDR3 has 15 amino acids. V was shortened by 0 bases and J by 4 bases, with 12 bases between the two germline ends. CDR3 region: CASSLAYRDFYGYTF. The CDR3 DNA follows: TGTGCCAGCAGTTTAGCGTACAGGGACTTCTATGGCTACACCTTC.

This clonotype was counted only a few times. The chain combines TRBV2 with TRBJ2-1; D uncertain. CDR1 is SNHLY, CDR2 FYNNEI, per germline. V was pared by 7 bases and J by 10 bases, with 11 bases between. The length of the CDR3 is 11 residues. CDR3: CASTRTYEQFF. CDR3 bases: TGTGCCAGCACCAGGACCTACGAGCAGTTCTTC. Full variable domain (outside the CDR3, taken from reference TRBV2 and TRBJ2-1): EPEVTQTPSHQVTQMGQEVILRCVPISNHLYFYWYRQILGQKVEFLVSFYNNEISEKSEIFDDQFSVERPDGSNFTLKIRSTKLEDSAMYFCASTRTYEQFFGPGTRLTVL.

The J gene is TRBJ2-7, the V gene TRBV30; 8 positions match TRBD1. Germline CDR1 is GTSNPN and CDR2 is SVGIG (reference sequence). CDR3 length equals 13 residues. Trimming at V came to 2 bases and at J to 4 bases, leaving 4 bases not matched to a gene. CDR3 region: CAWSTTGAYEQYF. The CDR3 DNA reads TGTGCCTGGAGTACGACAGGGGCGTACGAGCAGTACTTC.

V and J are TRBV4-3 and TRBJ2-3; 13 bases are shared with TRBD2. Trimming removed 0 bases from V and 1 base from J; junction bases left unmatched: 10. Germline V lookup: CDR1 LGHNA, CDR2 YSLEER. The CDR3 covers 20 residues. CDR3 amino acids: CASSQEQTSGRAWGTDTQYF. CDR3 bases: TGCGCCAGCAGCCAAGAGCAAACTAGCGGGAGGGCCTGGGGCACAGATACGCAGTATTTT.

This clonotype appeared a few times. The V gene is TRBV6-1, the J gene TRBJ1-1; 12 bases are shared with TRBD1. The J segment lost 1 base and the V segment lost 4 bases, leaving 7 bases of the junction unmatched. This CDR3 has 17 amino acids. The germline V gene has CDR1 MNHNS and CDR2 SASEGT. The CDR3 is CASSGPGQGARNTEAFF. For the CDR3, the DNA is TGTGCCAGCAGTGGACCGGGACAGGGGGCCCGGAACACTGAAGCTTTCTTT.

V and J are TRBV3-1 and TRBJ2-3; possibly TRBD2 for D (6 bases). CDR1 and CDR2 from the germline V gene are LGHDT and YNNKEL (reference sequence). The CDR3 is 15 amino acids. V gave up 0 bases and J gave up 4 bases, with 11 bases separating them. The DNA of the CDR3 is TGTGCCAGCAGCCAAGAAGCGGGCGGGCCAGATACGCAGTATTTT. It codes for CASSQEAGGPDTQYF.

About this clonotype itself: Possible read error: a much larger clone is one base away. V gene TRBV7-9 combines with J gene TRBJ1-2; TRBD1 matches 8 bases. Per the germline V gene, CDR1 is SEHNR and CDR2 is FQNEAQ (reference sequence). The CDR3 extends over 17 amino acids. DNA of the CDR3: TGTGCCAGCATCCAATACCGGGGGGACAGGAGTAACCATGGCTACACCTTC. This translates into CASIQYRGDRSNHGYTF.

This clonotype was picked up many times. The gene calls are TRBV5-1 and TRBJ2-7, with TRBD1 as a possible D gene (6 bases). CDR3 size: 14 residues. V lost 4 bases, J lost 3 bases, and 14 bases lay in between. Per germline, CDR1 SGHRS and CDR2 YFSETQ. CDR3 region: CASSRSNRVYEQYF. The CDR3 DNA reads as TGCGCCAGCAGCAGGAGCAACAGGGTCTACGAGCAGTACTTC.